A selection of T cell receptor beta chains follows, all from one sample in a study of T cells in Graves' hyperthyroidism and ophthalmopathy. TCRdb re-called the multiplex PCR reads through MiXCR, storing one row per CDR3 protein. This table holds approximately 600,000 distinct CDR3 sequences, around 21% found once. Input material: blood. Receptors were obtained from a man aged 25-40 years with Graves' ophthalmopathy. Each CDR3 is given with its conserved first and last residue. A D gene is named only where the DNA matches it firmly. A row's size may be missing; if present it is once, few, many or a size class.

d_gene	j_gene	v_gene	abundance	CDR3aa	CDR3nt
TRBD1	TRBJ1-2	TRBV30	few	CAWSVRAGGSVYGYTF	TGTGCCTGGAGTGTAAGGGCAGGGGGCTCGGTCTATGGCTACACCTTC
-	TRBJ2-7	TRBV20-1	few	CSASLGGPGSYEQYF	TGCAGTGCTAGTCTCGGGGGACCAGGGTCCTACGAGCAGTACTTC
TRBD2	TRBJ2-1	TRBV9	-	CASSEAGGPIEQFF	TGTGCCAGCAGCGAGGCGGGAGGGCCGATTGAGCAGTTCTTC
-	TRBJ1-3	TRBV7-2	-	CASSPRINAGPGNTIYF	TGTGCCAGCAGCCCCCGCATTAACGCAGGCCCTGGAAACACCATATATTTT
-	TRBJ1-2	TRBV30	many	CAWSKTASGYGYTF	TGTGCCTGGAGTAAGACAGCATCGGGCTATGGCTACACCTTC
TRBD2	TRBJ2-3	TRBV20-1	-	CSARETSGRVMGTDTQYF	TGCAGTGCTAGAGAGACTAGCGGGAGGGTGATGGGCACAGATACGCAGTATTTT
TRBD2	TRBJ2-1	TRBV6-2/TRBV6-3	few	CASAPGLAAYNEQFF	TGTGCCAGTGCCCCGGGACTAGCGGCCTACAATGAGCAGTTCTTC
-	TRBJ1-4	TRBV12-3/TRBV12-4	few	CASSLVSGEELFF	TGTGCCAGCAGTTTAGTTTCAGGGGAGGAACTGTTTTTT
-	TRBJ2-5	TRBV5-1	-	CASSLGELAASGKTQYF	TGCGCCAGCAGCTTGGGAGAGCTAGCTGCCTCCGGGAAGACCCAGTACTTC
TRBD2	TRBJ2-1	TRBV10-3	-	CAISGTSGRSEQFF	TGTGCCATCAGTGGGACTAGCGGGAGATCTGAGCAGTTCTTC
-	TRBJ1-2	TRBV9	few	CASSGGFNYGYTF	TGTGCCAGCTCTGGCGGATTTAACTATGGCTACACCTTC
TRBD1	TRBJ1-1	TRBV7-2	-	CASSFRQGGSNTEAFF	TGTGCCAGCAGCTTTAGACAGGGGGGATCGAACACTGAAGCTTTCTTT
-	TRBJ2-3	TRBV20-1	many	CSAASSTDTQYF	TGCAGTGCTGCTTCGAGCACAGATACGCAGTATTTT
-	TRBJ2-7	TRBV28	-	CASGSQGISYEQYF	TGTGCCAGCGGTTCTCAGGGGATCTCCTACGAGCAGTACTTC
TRBD2	TRBJ2-2	TRBV7-2	-	CASKSGANTGELFF	TGTGCCAGCAAAAGCGGGGCGAACACCGGGGAGCTGTTTTTT
-	TRBJ1-5	TRBV18	many	CASTRDTNQPQHF	TGTGCCAGCACAAGGGACACAAATCAGCCCCAGCATTTT
-	TRBJ2-7	TRBV20-1	-	CSASKDSPYEQYF	TGCAGTGCTAGCAAGGACAGCCCCTACGAGCAGTACTTC
TRBD2	TRBJ2-1	TRBV3-1	many	CASSQDRVAGVGEQFF	TGTGCCAGCAGCCAAGATCGGGTAGCGGGAGTAGGTGAGCAGTTCTTC
-	TRBJ2-7	TRBV5-1	-	CASSPLSGEYEQYF	TGCGCCAGCAGCCCGCTCTCGGGAGAATACGAGCAGTACTTC
-	TRBJ2-1	TRBV9	-	CASSGPTKGPSYNEQFF	TGTGCCAGCAGCGGCCCGACGAAGGGTCCCTCCTACAATGAGCAGTTCTTC
TRBD1	TRBJ2-3	TRBV5-1	-	CASSGRGLGTDTQYF	TGCGCCAGCAGCGGTAGGGGGCTAGGCACAGATACGCAGTATTTT
-	TRBJ2-6	TRBV5-1	-	CASTPRAGVSSGANVLTF	TGCGCCAGCACCCCTCGGGCAGGGGTAAGCTCTGGGGCCAACGTCCTGACTTTC
TRBD1	TRBJ1-6	TRBV19	-	CASSLRGQPVSSYNSPLHF	TGTGCCAGTAGTCTGAGGGGACAGCCCGTGAGCTCCTATAATTCACCCCTCCACTTT
-	TRBJ2-1	TRBV13	once	CASSLEGSIYNEQFF	TGTGCCAGCAGCTTAGAAGGCTCAATTTACAATGAGCAGTTCTTC
TRBD2	TRBJ2-2	TRBV12-5	many	CASGTGLAGAHPGELFF	TGTGCTAGTGGAACGGGACTAGCGGGAGCGCATCCCGGGGAGCTGTTTTTT
-	TRBJ1-3	TRBV28	few	CASSLQDGSGNTIYF	TGTGCCAGCAGTTTACAGGACGGCTCTGGAAACACCATATATTTT
TRBD2	TRBJ2-7	TRBV20-1	-	CSAREVGGISYEQYF	TGCAGTGCTAGAGAAGTGGGAGGGATATCCTACGAGCAGTACTTC
-	TRBJ1-6	TRBV20-1	few	CSASKGVPYNSPLHF	TGCAGTGCATCAAAAGGGGTTCCCTATAATTCACCCCTCCACTTT
-	TRBJ2-5	TRBV12-3/TRBV12-4	-	CASSLELAPNQETQYF	TGTGCCAGCAGTTTAGAGTTAGCCCCAAACCAAGAGACCCAGTACTTC
TRBD1	TRBJ2-7	TRBV6-4	-	CASSDPDRGLTYEQYF	TGTGCCAGCAGTGACCCGGACAGGGGGCTGACCTACGAGCAGTACTTC
TRBD1	TRBJ1-1	TRBV5-5	-	CASGTVDTEAFF	TGTGCCAGCGGGACAGTGGACACTGAAGCTTTCTTT
TRBD1	TRBJ1-5	TRBV2	many	CASSEGQGKAASQPQHF	TGTGCCAGCAGTGAAGGACAGGGAAAGGCAGCGAGTCAGCCCCAGCATTTT
-	TRBJ1-5	TRBV28	-	CASSLLPGTGNQPQHF	TGTGCCAGCAGTTTGCTTCCAGGGACGGGTAATCAGCCCCAGCATTTT
TRBD2	TRBJ2-2	TRBV11-3	-	CASRRGSGELFF	TGTGCCAGCAGGCGGGGGTCCGGGGAGCTGTTTTTT
-	TRBJ1-6	TRBV28	-	CASSGQTGRWSYNSPLHF	TGTGCCAGCAGTGGCCAAACCGGACGGTGGTCCTATAATTCACCCCTCCACTTT
-	TRBJ2-7	TRBV14	few	CASSHSFYEQYF	TGTGCCAGCTCTCACTCGTTTTACGAGCAGTACTTC
-	TRBJ2-7	TRBV4-1	few	CASSPSPPRAYEQYF	TGCGCCAGCAGCCCCTCCCCCCCCAGAGCCTACGAGCAGTACTTC
TRBD1	TRBJ2-3	TRBV7-8	many	CASSDRGPDTQYF	TGTGCCAGCAGCGACAGGGGGCCAGATACGCAGTATTTT
-	TRBJ2-1	TRBV7-9	few	CASSPTRGATYNEQFF	TGTGCCAGCAGCCCAACGAGGGGGGCTACCTACAATGAGCAGTTCTTC
-	TRBJ2-3	TRBV20-1	few	CSANYLNTQYF	TGCAGTGCAAACTACTTAAATACGCAGTATTTT
TRBD1	TRBJ1-1	TRBV7-8	many	CASSLITGGPTEAFF	TGTGCCAGCAGCTTGATAACAGGGGGTCCCACTGAAGCTTTCTTT
-	TRBJ1-1	TRBV5-4	once	CASSSGPTNTEAFF	TGTGCCAGCAGCTCCGGGCCCACGAACACTGAAGCTTTCTTT
-	TRBJ1-6	TRBV4-2	few	CASSQGVVRGLGSPLHF	TGTGCCAGCAGCCAAGGTGTGGTGAGAGGGTTAGGCTCACCCCTCCACTTT
-	TRBJ1-4	TRBV9	many	CASSVGTTGGEKLFF	TGTGCCAGCAGCGTCGGGACGACCGGAGGTGAAAAACTGTTTTTT
-	TRBJ2-3	TRBV4-1	-	CASSQEKLRDTQYF	TGCGCCAGCAGCCAAGAAAAACTCAGGGATACGCAGTATTTT
-	TRBJ1-3	TRBV7-2	few	CASSLLGGSLGNTIYF	TGTGCCAGCAGCTTATTGGGGGGCAGTTTGGGAAACACCATATATTTT
-	TRBJ1-4	TRBV12-3/TRBV12-4	many	CATAKPPEKLFF	TGTGCCACCGCTAAGCCACCCGAAAAACTGTTTTTT
-	TRBJ2-1	TRBV5-1	-	CASSKTGNHNEQFF	TGCGCCAGCAGCAAAACAGGGAATCACAATGAGCAGTTCTTC
TRBD1	TRBJ2-7	TRBV29-1	-	CSVEIQGPLNEQYF	TGCAGCGTTGAAATACAGGGGCCCCTGAACGAGCAGTACTTC
-	TRBJ2-7	TRBV14	-	CASSQLGCQGEQYF	TGTGCCAGCAGCCAACTCGGATGCCAGGGCGAGCAGTACTTC
TRBD2	TRBJ2-7	TRBV9	many	CASSPGLVYEQYF	TGTGCCAGCAGCCCGGGACTAGTCTACGAGCAGTACTTC
-	TRBJ1-2	TRBV5-4	few	CASSLRQRYGYTF	TGTGCCAGCAGCTTGCGGCAGCGCTATGGCTACACCTTC
-	TRBJ2-7	TRBV28	-	CASRGVPSYEQYF	TGTGCCAGCAGAGGGGTTCCCTCCTACGAGCAGTACTTC
-	TRBJ1-2	TRBV6-2/TRBV6-3	many	CASNHPPRGLYGYTF	TGTGCCAGCAACCACCCCCCGAGGGGACTCTACGGCTACACCTTC
-	TRBJ2-1	TRBV12-3/TRBV12-4	-	CASSPTVAVYNEQFF	TGTGCCAGCAGCCCGACCGTAGCGGTGTACAATGAGCAGTTCTTC
TRBD2	TRBJ2-3	TRBV6-5	-	CASSYSGTSGSHALTDTQYF	TGTGCCAGCAGTTACTCCGGGACTAGCGGGAGTCATGCCCTCACAGATACGCAGTATTTT
-	TRBJ2-2	TRBV7-3	-	CASSPPGPPGTGELFF	TGTGCCAGCAGTCCCCCGGGACCCCCCGGCACCGGGGAGCTGTTTTTT
-	TRBJ2-7	TRBV11-2	many	CASSSRGRNEQYF	TGTGCCAGCAGCTCTAGGGGGAGGAACGAGCAGTACTTC
-	TRBJ2-7	TRBV28	few	CASSAPVTEQYF	TGTGCCAGCAGTGCCCCCGTCACCGAGCAGTACTTC
-	TRBJ2-2	TRBV20-1	few	CSAREPAQNTGELFF	TGCAGTGCTAGAGAGCCAGCGCAGAACACCGGGGAGCTGTTTTTT